These 2 T cell receptor beta chains were all obtained from the same sample, sequenced in a study of neurological immune-mediated disorders. TCRdb fed the 5' RACE reads into MiXCR, producing one record per CDR3 protein. Of about 95,000 distinct CDR3 sequences listed, roughly 3.5% are singletons. Specimen: PBMCs. Every receptor here comes from a woman younger than 30 with multiple sclerosis.

This clonotype came up many times. The chain uses TRBV5-1 and TRBJ2-6; 7 bases fit TRBD1. CDR1 and CDR2 (germline): SGHRS, YFSETQ. The CDR3 is 16 residues long. The junction had 8 bases not matched to a gene; V was cut back by 4 bases and J by 4 bases. The CDR3 protein is CASSQGTGAGANVLTF. The CDR3 nucleotides read TGCGCCAGCAGCCAGGGTACAGGGGCAGGGGCCAACGTCCTGACTTTC.

This clonotype was picked up a small number of times. The rearrangement links TRBV6-2 or TRBV6-3 to TRBJ2-5; 10 bases fit TRBD2. J lost 6 bases, V lost 0 bases, and 10 bases had no gene match. This CDR3 contains 17 residues. Germline lookup yields CDR1 MNHEY and CDR2 SVGEGT. This chain's CDR3 is CASSYSNSGGDLKTQYF. CDR3 DNA sequence: TGTGCCAGCAGTTACTCGAACAGCGGGGGGGACTTGAAGACCCAGTACTTC.